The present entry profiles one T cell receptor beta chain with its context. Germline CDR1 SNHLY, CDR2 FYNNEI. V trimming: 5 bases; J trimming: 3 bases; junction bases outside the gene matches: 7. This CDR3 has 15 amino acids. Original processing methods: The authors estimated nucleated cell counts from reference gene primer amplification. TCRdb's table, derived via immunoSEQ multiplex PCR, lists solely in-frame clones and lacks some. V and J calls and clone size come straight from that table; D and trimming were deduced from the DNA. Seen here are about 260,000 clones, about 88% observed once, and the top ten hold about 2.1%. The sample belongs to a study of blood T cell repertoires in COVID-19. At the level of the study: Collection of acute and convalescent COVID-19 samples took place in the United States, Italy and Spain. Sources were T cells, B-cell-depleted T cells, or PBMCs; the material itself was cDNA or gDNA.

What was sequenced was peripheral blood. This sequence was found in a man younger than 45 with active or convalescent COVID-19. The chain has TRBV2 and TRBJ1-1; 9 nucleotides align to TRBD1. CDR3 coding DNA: TGTGCCAGCAGTCGGGACCGACAGGGGGACACTGAAGCTTTCTTT. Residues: CASSRDRQGDTEAFF.